The rows below give T cell receptor beta chains drawn from one sample of a study of blood T cell repertoires in COVID-19. Assay used: immunoSEQ multiplex PCR; TCRdb lists only in-frame clones, some missing. The sample has under 300,000 clones; 85% are singletons. Sequenced material: peripheral blood. The receptors derive from a human donor in a cohort sampled during active COVID-19. Each CDR3 is given with its conserved first and last residue. A D gene is named only where the DNA matches it firmly. Clone size is not always given. Where it is, it says once, few, many or a class for expanded clones.

TRBJ2-7 . TRBV19 once CAGYGTSRTPYEQYF TGTGCCGGGTACGGGACTTCCCGCACCCCTTACGAGCAGTACTTC
TRBJ2-7 . TRBV7-9 . CASSFDGVNYEQYF TGTGCCAGCAGCTTCGACGGAGTCAACTACGAGCAGTACTTC
TRBJ2-7 TRBD1 TRBV18 . CASSPIRTKQGQGEQYF TGTGCCAGCTCACCAATAAGGACCAAACAGGGGCAGGGCGAGCAGTACTTC
TRBJ1-1 . TRBV5-4 . CASSLATGGNTEAFF TGTGCCAGCAGCTTGGCCACAGGTGGGAACACTGAAGCTTTCTTT
TRBJ2-5 TRBD1 TRBV3-1/TRBV3-2 . CASSHGTVWGETQYF TGTGCCAGCAGCCACGGGACAGTCTGGGGGGAGACCCAGTACTTC
TRBJ2-7 TRBD2 TRBV19 . CASSARGGSGRTNEQYF TGTGCCAGTAGTGCTCGAGGCGGTAGCGGGAGAACCAACGAGCAGTACTTC
TRBJ2-3 TRBD2 TRBV7-2 . CASSIRTSGGTDTQYF TGTGCCAGCAGCATAAGGACTAGCGGGGGCACAGATACGCAGTATTTT
TRBJ1-2 . TRBV5-1 . CASSLGVGARGNYGYTF TGCGCCAGCAGCTTGGGTGTTGGGGCCAGGGGAAACTATGGCTACACCTTC
TRBJ2-7 . TRBV6-6 . CAISVVGRATYEQYF TGTGCCATCTCCGTTGTTGGCAGGGCCACCTACGAGCAGTACTTC
TRBJ2-3 . TRBV19 . CASTNGDTQYF TGTGCCAGTACTAACGGAGATACGCAGTATTTT
TRBJ2-4 . TRBV6-5 . CASATSLAKNIQYF TGTGCCAGCGCTACTTCTCTAGCCAAAAACATTCAGTACTTC
TRBJ1-5 . TRBV19 . CASSGAVAGANQPQHF TGTGCCAGTAGTGGGGCGGTCGCAGGGGCGAATCAGCCCCAGCATTTT
TRBJ2-1 TRBD2 TRBV25-1 . CASTEGGVRNEQFF TGTGCCAGCACGGAGGGAGGGGTTCGTAATGAGCAGTTCTTC
TRBJ1-2 . TRBV29-1 . CSLSPGMQGHLYGYTF TGCAGCCTAAGTCCTGGCATGCAGGGCCACCTCTATGGCTACACCTTC
TRBJ1-2 TRBD1 TRBV27 . CASRDSYGYTF TGTGCCAGTCGGGACAGCTATGGCTACACCTTC
TRBJ1-5 . TRBV28 . CASIQGGGQPQHF TGTGCCAGCATACAGGGTGGAGGTCAGCCCCAGCATTTT
TRBJ2-5 . TRBV18 . CASSPPGGLLKETQYF TGTGCCAGCTCACCACCGGGAGGTCTCCTAAAAGAGACCCAGTACTTC
TRBJ2-6 . TRBV7-9 . CASREGGSGANVLTF TGTGCCAGCAGGGAAGGGGGCTCTGGGGCCAACGTCCTGACTTTC
TRBJ1-6 . TRBV5-1 . CASSPSPRGAGSPLHF TGCGCCAGCAGCCCCTCTCCAAGGGGCGCAGGGTCACCCCTCCACTTT
TRBJ2-2 TRBD2 TRBV9 . CASSVGGRATGELFF TGTGCCAGCAGCGTGGGCGGGAGGGCCACCGGGGAGCTGTTTTTT
TRBJ1-3 . TRBV28 . CASSLGGVLGNTIYF TGTGCCAGCAGTTTGGGGGGGGTACTGGGAAACACCATATATTTT
TRBJ1-2 . TRBV30 . CAWRTGGAGGYTF TGTGCCTGGAGGACGGGGGGGGCGGGAGGCTACACCTTC
TRBJ2-3 . TRBV29-1 . CSVEAFTDTQYF TGCAGCGTTGAAGCGTTCACAGATACGCAGTATTTT
TRBJ2-7 . TRBV4-3 . CASSQELAVSSYEQYF TGCGCCAGCAGCCAAGAATTAGCCGTGAGCTCCTACGAGCAGTACTTC
TRBJ1-6 TRBD1 TRBV30 . CAYRQGYNSPLHF TGTGCCTACCGACAGGGATATAATTCACCCCTCCACTTT
TRBJ1-4 TRBD1 TRBV15 . CATKDRTNEKLFF TGTGCCACTAAGGACAGGACTAATGAAAAACTGTTTTTT
TRBJ2-4 TRBD2 TRBV4-2 . CASSLASGSNIQYF TGTGCCAGCAGCCTAGCTAGCGGGAGTAACATTCAGTACTTC
TRBJ2-2 . TRBV5-4 . CASSLREITGELFF TGTGCCAGCAGCTTGCGGGAGATCACCGGGGAGCTGTTTTTT
TRBJ1-2 TRBD1 TRBV7-9 . CASRFYTTGALHLYTF TGTGCCAGCAGGTTTTATACGACAGGGGCCTTACATCTCTACACCTTC